This T cell receptor (beta chain) was retrieved from a study of post-analysis software for immune sequencing data. Study-wide findings and caveats: With TRBV5-6, TRBV5-1 and TRBV20-1 included, about five TRBV segments were more frequent in patients than in controls.

Libraries were made from TCR beta cDNA, and they carried unique molecular identifiers. MiXCR was run by TCRdb on the PCR reads, yielding one entry per CDR3 protein. This table holds roughly 580,000 distinct CDR3 sequences, about 40% found once. The count of this clonotype is one. Its antigen is as yet unknown. The CDR3 covers 14 residues. V was clipped by 5 bases and J by 0 bases, with 11 bases between them. Germline CDR1 SGHRS, CDR2 YFSETQ. The J gene is TRBJ1-2, the V gene TRBV5-1; D perhaps matches TRBD1 (6 bases). The source is a girl under 18 with multiple sclerosis. The sample comprised blood. CDR3 region: CASSIAGANYGYTF. CDR3 sequence (DNA): TGCGCCAGCAGTATAGCAGGGGCTAACTATGGCTACACCTTC. Looking up the rest from reference TRBV5-1 and TRBJ1-2 gives the full variable domain: KAGVTQTPRYLIKTRGQQVTLSCSPISGHRSVSWYQQTPGQGLQFLFEYFSETQRNKGNFPGRFSGRQFSNSRSEMNVSTLELGDSALYLCASSIAGANYGYTFGSGTRLTVV.